Presented here are 21 T cell receptor beta chains from one specimen sequenced in a study of T cell repertoires in aging, cancer and after chemotherapy. A mixed TRB-A/B primer pool amplified rearranged TRB by multiplex touch-down PCR. Each CDR3 protein gets one entry after TCRdb re-called the multiplex PCR reads with MiXCR. Of 11,000 or so distinct CDR3 sequences in the sample, about 24% are singletons; the top ten hold under 2%. Amplification of TCR beta used genomic DNA extracted from peripheral blood. The sample was blood. The source of these receptors is a human donor in good health.

Note on this clonotype: This may come from a read error, since a much larger clone is one base off. The chain employs TRBV19 and TRBJ2-7; perhaps TRBD2 as D (7 bases). The germline V and J ends were trimmed by 7 bases and 0 bases, with 10 bases remaining between them. Germline V gene sequence: CDR1 LNHDA, CDR2 SQIVND (reference sequence). This CDR3 spans 13 amino acids. CDR3 sequence (DNA): TGTGCCAGTACGGGGGGCCACTCCTACGAGCAGTACTTC. Translation gives CASTGGHSYEQYF.

V is TRBV12-3 or TRBV12-4 and J is TRBJ2-7, with TRBD1 matching over 7 bases. The CDR3 is 13 amino acids. The V and J ends lost 6 bases and 4 bases, in that order; junction bases with no gene match: 6. The CDR3 loop is CASSDGQVYEQYF. In DNA form, the CDR3 reads TGTGCCAGCAGCGATGGACAGGTTTACGAGCAGTACTTC.

The chain recombines TRBV5-1 with TRBJ1-1; 7 bases agree with TRBD1. The V gene's germline CDR1 is SGHRS and CDR2 YFSETQ. The length of the CDR3 is 15 residues. After removal of 5 bases from V and 4 bases from J, the junction contained 11 bases not matched to a gene. CDR3 protein: CASRLGGTPATEAFF. CDR3 nucleotide sequence: TGCGCCAGCAGATTAGGGGGCACCCCTGCCACTGAAGCTTTCTTT. Using reference TRBV5-1 and TRBJ1-1 for the parts outside the CDR3, the full variable domain is KAGVTQTPRYLIKTRGQQVTLSCSPISGHRSVSWYQQTPGQGLQFLFEYFSETQRNKGNFPGRFSGRQFSNSRSEMNVSTLELGDSALYLCASRLGGTPATEAFFGQGTRLTVV.

V and J are TRBV6-1 and TRBJ2-3; D possibly uses TRBD1 or TRBD2 (6 bases each). V lost 8 bases to trimming and J lost 4 bases, with 10 bases between them. The CDR3 covers 12 residues. CDR1 and CDR2 from the germline V gene are MNHNS and SASEGT. The CDR3 sequence is CASGGPADTQYF. The CDR3 DNA reads as TGTGCCAGCGGGGGGCCGGCAGATACGCAGTATTTT.

The V and J genes are TRBV5-1 and TRBJ2-7; no definite D call. This CDR3 is built from 13 residues. Germline V gene sequence: CDR1 SGHRS, CDR2 YFSETQ. Trimming shortened V by 1 base and J by 3 bases, and 8 bases separated the two germline ends. CDR3 in amino acids: CASSLFSNYEQYF. DNA for the CDR3: TGCGCCAGCAGCTTGTTCAGCAACTACGAGCAGTACTTC.

Within the sample, this clonotype is medium-sized (0.01 to 0.1%). The chain has TRBV27 and TRBJ1-6; no firm D call. V lost 4 bases and J 7 bases, leaving 20 bases between the germline ends. This CDR3 has 17 amino acids. Germline V gene data show CDR1 as MNHEY and CDR2 as SMNVEV (reference sequence). The CDR3 coding sequence is TGTGCCAGCAGTTACCTCCGGCGAGGGTTGAACAATTCACCCCTCCACTTT. Protein: CASSYLRRGLNNSPLHF.

This clonotype was detected a few times. Here the CDR3 DNA reads TGCGCCAGCAGCCTAACTGCCGGGACAGGGGATGCTTTCTTT. Amino acid sequence: CASSLTAGTGDAFF. The V and J genes are TRBV5-1 and TRBJ1-1, with 10 bases matching TRBD1. The CDR3 covers 14 residues. V was pared by 4 bases and J by 11 bases, with 11 bases of the junction left unmatched. Germline V gives CDR1 SGHRS, CDR2 YFSETQ. The variable domain in full, completed from reference TRBV5-1 and TRBJ1-1, reads KAGVTQTPRYLIKTRGQQVTLSCSPISGHRSVSWYQQTPGQGLQFLFEYFSETQRNKGNFPGRFSGRQFSNSRSEMNVSTLELGDSALYLCASSLTAGTGDAFFGQGTRLTVV.

This chain uses TRBV7-2 with TRBJ1-2, with TRBD1 matching over 7 bases. The CDR3 is 13 amino acids. The junction had 2 bases not matched to a gene; V was cut back by 5 bases and J by 2 bases. Germline lookup yields CDR1 SGHTA and CDR2 FQGNSA. CDR3 sequence reads: CASSVDRNYGYTF. Written as DNA, the CDR3 is TGTGCCAGCAGCGTGGACAGGAACTATGGCTACACCTTC.

The rearrangement uses TRBV19 and TRBJ2-5, with D maybe TRBD2 (6 bases). From germline, CDR1 is LNHDA and CDR2 SQIVND (reference sequence). With 3 bases removed from V and 2 bases from J, the gap between germline ends came to 16 bases. This CDR3 spans 16 amino acids. The CDR3 DNA follows: TGTGCCAGTAGTATTCCCACGACTGGGGGGCAAGAGACCCAGTACTTC. Translation: CASSIPTTGGQETQYF. Supplemented by reference TRBV19 and TRBJ2-5, the full variable domain reads DGGITQSPKYLFRKEGQNVTLSCEQNLNHDAMYWYRQDPGQGLRLIYYSQIVNDFQKGDIAEGYSVSREKKESFPLTVTSAQKNPTAFYLCASSIPTTGGQETQYFGPGTRLLVL.

J is TRBJ1-2 and V is TRBV12-5, with TRBD1 identical over 8 bases. Germline V gives CDR1 LGHNT, CDR2 FRNRAP. Unmatched junction bases numbered 6, after V lost 2 bases and J lost 4 bases. This CDR3 contains 15 residues. The CDR3 nucleotides read TGTGCTAGTGGTTTGCGACAGGGGCACCGCTATGGCTACACCTTC. This encodes CASGLRQGHRYGYTF. Looking up the rest from reference TRBV12-5 and TRBJ1-2 gives the full variable domain: DARVTQTPRHKVTEMGQEVTMRCQPILGHNTVFWYRQTMMQGLELLAYFRNRAPLDDSGMPKDRFSAEMPDATLATLKIQPSEPRDSAVYFCASGLRQGHRYGYTFGSGTRLTVV.

The chain uses TRBV5-1 and TRBJ1-2; D might be TRBD1 (6 bases). Germline CDR1 and CDR2: SGHRS and YFSETQ. V was trimmed by 4 bases and J by 4 bases, leaving 14 bases between them. This CDR3 region has 14 residues. The CDR3 reads CASSGYDRSYGYTF. The DNA for the CDR3 is TGCGCCAGCAGCGGATATGACAGGAGCTATGGCTACACCTTC.

This clonotype was found a few times. The rearrangement uses TRBV11-2 and TRBJ2-1, with D unresolved. The V end was cut by 0 bases, the J end by 5 bases, with 8 bases between. Germline CDR1 and CDR2: SGHAT and FQNNGV. The CDR3 is 14 residues long. CDR3 sequence reads: CASSLEPGHNEQFF. The CDR3 DNA reads TGTGCCAGCAGCTTAGAGCCTGGCCACAATGAGCAGTTCTTC.

This clonotype has more than one count but fewer than ten. This chain links TRBV7-2 with TRBJ1-2, with 7 bases identical to TRBD1. Trimming took 5 bases from V and 5 from J; bases not matched to a gene: 14. CDR1 is SGHTA and CDR2 is FQGNSA in the germline V gene. This CDR3 spans 16 amino acids. CDR3 bases: TGTGCCAGCAGCCCCCCCGGGACAGCCACGGTATATGGCTACACCTTC. As protein: CASSPPGTATVYGYTF.

By proportion, this clonotype is medium-sized. The V gene is TRBV15, the J gene TRBJ1-3; D may be TRBD1 (5 bases). The CDR3 sequence is 16 residues long. Between the trimmed V and J ends, which lost 1 base and 1 base, there was a span of 11 bases. The germline V gene encodes CDR1 LNHNV and CDR2 YYDKDF (reference sequence). The CDR3 DNA is TGTGCCACCAGCAGAGCGGGATGGGGGTCTGGAAACACCATATATTTT. The encoded protein is CATSRAGWGSGNTIYF.

This clonotype appeared a few times. The chain links TRBV7-9 to TRBJ2-7; 9 bases match TRBD1. Trimming at V came to 4 bases and at J to 6 bases, leaving 7 bases not matched to a gene. CDR1 and CDR2 from the germline V gene are SEHNR and FQNEAQ (reference sequence). The CDR3 spans 14 residues. The chain's CDR3 is CASSSRTGVSEQYF. The CDR3 nucleotides are TGTGCCAGCAGCTCTCGGACAGGGGTGAGCGAGCAGTACTTC.

The rearrangement uses TRBV20-1 and TRBJ2-6; D possibly corresponds to TRBD2 (6 bases). Germline CDR1 is DFQATT and CDR2 is SNEGSKA (reference sequence). The germline V and J ends were trimmed by 6 bases and 4 bases, with 10 bases remaining between them. CDR3 length: 13 residues. Written as DNA, the CDR3 is TGCAGTGCGAGTGGGGGGGGGGCCAACGTCCTGACTTTC. Its protein product is CSASGGGANVLTF.

Only one count was recorded for this clonotype. A much larger clone sits a single nucleotide away, making a read error possible. The genes are TRBV6-2 or TRBV6-3 and TRBJ2-3; D might be TRBD1 or TRBD2, each matching 5 bases. The ends were cut back, 11 bases at V and 1 base at J, with 13 bases in the middle. Germline values: CDR1 MNHEY, CDR2 SVGEGT. This CDR3 region has 13 residues. The CDR3: CASGTPGTDTQYF. The CDR3 coding sequence is TGTGCCTCCGGGACCCCGGGCACAGATACGCAGTATTTT.

In its sample, this clonotype is medium-sized. The chain is built from TRBV29-1 and TRBJ1-1; D may be TRBD1 (5 bases). This CDR3 region has 12 residues. V lost 2 bases, J lost 5 bases, and 9 bases lay in between. CDR1 and CDR2 from the germline V gene are SQVTM and ANQGSEA. The CDR3 protein is CSVERGGTEAFF. DNA for the CDR3: TGCAGCGTTGAAAGGGGAGGAACTGAAGCTTTCTTT.

CDR3 loop: CASSFGGAYSYNEQFF. CDR3 DNA sequence: TGTGCCAGCAGCTTCGGTGGGGCCTACTCCTACAATGAGCAGTTCTTC. The chain employs TRBV7-3 and TRBJ2-1, with D possibly being TRBD1 (5 bases). With 3 bases removed from V and 0 bases from J, the gap between germline ends came to 12 bases. The CDR3 has 16 residues. Per the germline V gene, CDR1 is SGHTA and CDR2 is FQGTGA.

This clonotype turned up a few times. The genes are TRBV5-1 and TRBJ1-1, with a possible D match to TRBD1 (5 bases). Germline V gene data show CDR1 as SGHRS and CDR2 as YFSETQ. V lost 3 bases, J lost 0 bases, and 12 bases lay in between. This CDR3 comprises 15 residues. The CDR3 sequence is CASSYGAGMNTEAFF. The CDR3, as DNA: TGCGCCAGCAGCTATGGGGCGGGTATGAACACTGAAGCTTTCTTT.

This clonotype was counted only a few times. The V call is TRBV6-4, the J call TRBJ1-4; D not resolved. V lost 4 bases and J lost 0, with 6 bases in between. This CDR3 is built from 14 residues. The germline gives CDR1 MRHNA, CDR2 SNTAGT. The CDR3 region is CASSVEATNEKLFF. Here the CDR3 DNA reads TGTGCCAGCAGTGTGGAGGCAACTAATGAAAAACTGTTTTTT.